The rows below give T cell receptor beta chains drawn from one sample of a study of blood T cell repertoires in COVID-19. Using immunoSEQ multiplex PCR, the repertoire was profiled, and TCRdb retains in-frame clones only, with some absent. The table shows some 370,000 clones, with about 90% occurring only once. The sequencing sample was made of peripheral blood. These TCRs come from a middle-aged man with acute or convalescent COVID-19. CDR3s include the opening cysteine and the closing phenylalanine or tryptophan. D genes are given only for firm matches. Rows give clone size only sometimes, using once, few, many, or a class for an expanded clone.

d_call,v_call,clone_size,j_call,cdr3_nt,cdr3_aa
.,TRBV11-2,.,TRBJ2-3,TGTGCCAGCAGCCCCCTCCTCGGGGAACGTTCGGATACGCAGTATTTT,CASSPLLGERSDTQYF
.,TRBV4-1,.,TRBJ1-5,TGCGCCAGCAGCCCAGGGGTTGGGGCCGCCGATCAGCCCCAGCATTTT,CASSPGVGAADQPQHF
TRBD1,TRBV28,.,TRBJ1-1,TGTGCCAGCAACCTACAGGGGGCGCCGGACACTGAAGCTTTCTTT,CASNLQGAPDTEAFF
.,TRBV21-1,.,TRBJ1-5,TGTGCCAGCAGCAAAGGACAGGTTTGGGGTCAGCCCCAGCATTTT,CASSKGQVWGQPQHF
TRBD1,TRBV6-5,.,TRBJ2-7,TGTGCCAGCAGAGGGACAGGAAGGAGCTACGAGCAGTACTTC,CASRGTGRSYEQYF
.,TRBV5-8,.,TRBJ2-7,TGTGCCAGCAGCTTGGATGGCCAAGGGGAAATTGGGGAGCAGTACTTC,CASSLDGQGEIGEQYF
.,TRBV27,.,TRBJ2-1,TGTGCCAGCAGTTTAAGCTCGTGGCAGTCTAGAGGCAATGAGCAGTTCTTC,CASSLSSWQSRGNEQFF
TRBD1,TRBV10-3,.,TRBJ2-5,TGTGCCATCTCGAACCCAGGGGGAGAGACCCAGTACTTC,CAISNPGGETQYF
.,TRBV29-1,.,TRBJ1-1,TGCAGCGCCCGACAGAACACTGAAGCTTTCTTT,CSARQNTEAFF
.,TRBV28,once,TRBJ2-1,TGTGCCAGCAGTTGGATAGCTCTGTCCAAAAGCAATGAGCAGTTCTTC,CASSWIALSKSNEQFF
.,TRBV30,.,TRBJ1-2,TGTGCCTGGAGGAAACAGGGTAGGGGCTACACCTTC,CAWRKQGRGYTF
.,TRBV3-1/TRBV3-2,.,TRBJ1-1,TGTGCCAGCAGCCAAGATTCGCGGGGGGCCGACACTGAAGCTTTCTTT,CASSQDSRGADTEAFF
TRBD1,TRBV2,.,TRBJ1-2,TGTGCCAGCAGGGGGACAGGGGAGTATGGCTACACCTTC,CASRGTGEYGYTF
.,TRBV12-3/TRBV12-4,.,TRBJ2-5,TGTGCCAGCAGTATAGTAAAAGAGACCCAGTACTTC,CASSIVKETQYF
TRBD1,TRBV27,.,TRBJ2-3,TGTGCCAGCAGTTTATCGACCGGGACAGGGGTTAGGACAGATACGCAGTATTTT,CASSLSTGTGVRTDTQYF
.,TRBV11-3,.,TRBJ2-1,TGTGCCAGCAGCTTACAGTACAATGAGCAGTTCTTC,CASSLQYNEQFF
TRBD1,TRBV11-2,.,TRBJ2-7,TGTGCCAGCAGCTTAGGGGGACAGGGCAACGAGCAGTACTTC,CASSLGGQGNEQYF
TRBD1,TRBV4-1,once,TRBJ1-1,TGCGCCAGCAGCCCGGGACAGGGGGCCGAGACTGAAGCTTTCTTT,CASSPGQGAETEAFF
.,TRBV19,.,TRBJ1-2,TGTGCCAGTAGTATAGGAAGAGCTAACTATGGCTACACCTTC,CASSIGRANYGYTF
TRBD1,TRBV6-1,.,TRBJ1-4,TGTGCCAGCAGTAGGGACAGGGGAAATGAAAAACTGTTTTTT,CASSRDRGNEKLFF
.,TRBV27,few,TRBJ1-2,TGTGCCAGCAGTCTGCGGGGGGCGGCTAACTATGGCTACACCTTC,CASSLRGAANYGYTF
TRBD2,TRBV18,.,TRBJ2-5,TGTGCCAGCTCACCCTTAGCGGGGGGCCCACTGAACCAAGAGACCCAGTACTTC,CASSPLAGGPLNQETQYF
TRBD1,TRBV2,.,TRBJ1-5,TGTGCCAGCAGTCCAGGGGGCTCGGGTCAGCCCCAGCATTTT,CASSPGGSGQPQHF
.,TRBV14,.,TRBJ1-2,TGTGCCAGCAGCCGGGACTCCGGTAACTATGGCTACACCTTC,CASSRDSGNYGYTF
.,TRBV4-1,.,TRBJ1-4,TGCGCCAGCAGCCCAAGTGGGGCTTCCGTAACTGAAAAACTGTTTTTT,CASSPSGASVTEKLFF
TRBD1,TRBV19,.,TRBJ1-1,TGTGCCAGGCGGGACCCAGGGACAGGGTTTCCTGAAGCTTTCTTT,CARRDPGTGFPEAFF
TRBD1,TRBV6-2/TRBV6-3,.,TRBJ1-2,TGTGCCAGCAGTTACTCAGGGACAGATTTCTTTATCTATGGCTACACCTTC,CASSYSGTDFFIYGYTF
.,TRBV28,.,TRBJ1-5,TGTGCCAGCAGTCGGCTGGACAACGAGATTAATCAGCCCCAGCATTTT,CASSRLDNEINQPQHF
.,TRBV7-9,.,TRBJ1-1,TGTGCCAGCGCCTCCCAGGGAGGGAACACTGAAGCTTTCTTT,CASASQGGNTEAFF
TRBD2,TRBV7-9,.,TRBJ2-1,TGTGCCAGCAGCTTGTTGCTCGTGAGCGGGGAATTATACAATGAGCAGTTCTTC,CASSLLLVSGELYNEQFF
TRBD2,TRBV7-8,.,TRBJ2-1,TGTGCCAGCAGCGGGGAGCGGGAGCTGAATGAGCAGTTCTTC,CASSGERELNEQFF
TRBD1,TRBV7-3,.,TRBJ1-2,TGTGCCAGCAGCTTCGACAGGGGAATTGGCTACACCTTC,CASSFDRGIGYTF
TRBD1,TRBV6-4,.,TRBJ2-1,TGTGCCAGCAGTAAGGACAGGGTCTCCTACAATGAGCAGTTCTTC,CASSKDRVSYNEQFF
.,TRBV5-1,once,TRBJ1-2,TGCGCCAGCAGCTTGGGACAGACAATTAACTATGGCTACACCTTC,CASSLGQTINYGYTF
TRBD1,TRBV6-5,.,TRBJ2-7,TGTGCCAGCAGTTACGGGACAGGGGGCGACGAGCAGTACTTC,CASSYGTGGDEQYF
.,TRBV30,.,TRBJ1-2,TGTGCCTGGAGTGTGAGGAAAGTCAACTTC,CAWSVRKVNF
.,TRBV5-6,.,TRBJ2-7,TGTGCCAGCAGCTTTGTGTCGGCCTACGAGCAGTACTTC,CASSFVSAYEQYF
.,TRBV7-3,.,TRBJ2-5,TGTGCCAGCAGCTTAACCGCGGGAAAGACCCAGTACTTC,CASSLTAGKTQYF
.,TRBV19,.,TRBJ2-7,TGTGCCAGTAACCGCCGCGGTCCATCCTACGAGCAGTACTTC,CASNRRGPSYEQYF
TRBD1,TRBV28,.,TRBJ1-2,TGTGCCAGCAGTGGAGCGGGACAGGGGACTTATGGCTACACCTTC,CASSGAGQGTYGYTF
.,TRBV12-3/TRBV12-4,.,TRBJ1-6,TGTGCCAGCAGTTATGGCTCACCCCTCCACTTT,CASSYGSPLHF
TRBD1,TRBV9,.,TRBJ1-4,TGTGCCAGCAGCGGACTTACAGGGGGCGGGGAAAAACTGTTTTTT,CASSGLTGGGEKLFF
TRBD1,TRBV5-1,.,TRBJ2-5,TGCGCCAGCAGCCCCGGACAGGGATCCCAAGAGACCCAGTACTTC,CASSPGQGSQETQYF
.,TRBV15,.,TRBJ2-5,TGTGCCACCAGCAGAGATTGGGTAGCACGTGAGACCCAGTACTTC,CATSRDWVARETQYF
.,TRBV9,.,TRBJ1-4,TGTGCCAGCAGCGTAGAGTTGGGGCTTGGGGTTGAAAAACTGTTTTTT,CASSVELGLGVEKLFF
.,TRBV5-6,.,TRBJ2-3,TGTGCCAGCAGCTTTCTTCAGGGGGGAGATACGCAGTATTTT,CASSFLQGGDTQYF
TRBD2,TRBV27,once,TRBJ2-1,TGTGCCAGCAGTGGGGAAGCGGGAGAGTATGAAAATGAGCAGTTCTTC,CASSGEAGEYENEQFF
.,TRBV24-1,once,TRBJ1-1,TGTGCCACCAGTGATCCCAATCGGGGTGAAGCTTTCTTT,CATSDPNRGEAFF
.,TRBV27,.,TRBJ2-1,TGTGCCAGCAGTTTATTTTCCTGGCCTCAGTTCTTC,CASSLFSWPQFF
.,TRBV7-6,.,TRBJ1-5,TGTGCCAGCAGCTTAGCGCGTGGCAATCAGCCCCAGCATTTT,CASSLARGNQPQHF
.,TRBV30,.,TRBJ2-7,TGTGCCTGGGGGAGCCCCCACGAGCAGTACTTC,CAWGSPHEQYF
TRBD1,TRBV5-1,.,TRBJ2-7,TGCGCCAGCAGCCGGCGGGAGACAGGGGGCCACGAGCAGTACTTC,CASSRRETGGHEQYF
.,TRBV5-4,.,TRBJ2-3,TGTGCCAGCAGCTCCCCCACCGGGAGTACAGATACGCAGTATTTT,CASSSPTGSTDTQYF